This T cell receptor beta chain stems from a study of Tregs in tolerant kidney transplant recipients. Related graft donors supplied nonmyeloablative bone marrow transplants, and mixed chimerism was transient. CD4+CD25+CD127- Tregs, CD4+CD25- non-Tregs, CD4 and CD8 cells were sorted. In the case of this clone: Its antigen is as yet unknown.

The CDR3 contains 16 residues. Produced via immunoSEQ multiplex PCR; TCRdb's table is partial and in-frame only. The sample consists of approximately 47,000 clones, about nine tenths of them appearing once. Study results and caveats: Antigen-driven expansion was suggested because donor-specific Tregs expanded more than all Tregs in tolerant patients.

This chain uses TRBV12-2 with TRBJ1-1; the D call TRBD1 from the table was never checked on the DNA. TRBV12-2 is listed as a pseudogene. This clonotype was obtained from a human patient who received a combined kidney and bone marrow transplant. Some T cells may be supplied by the graft donor. This material consisted of CD8+ T cells from blood (PBMCs), taken 12 months after the transplant. DNA of the CDR3: TGTGCAAGTCGCAAAAGGGGTGTTGGGTGGGACACTGAAGCTTTCTTT. Translated: CASRKRGVGWDTEAFF.